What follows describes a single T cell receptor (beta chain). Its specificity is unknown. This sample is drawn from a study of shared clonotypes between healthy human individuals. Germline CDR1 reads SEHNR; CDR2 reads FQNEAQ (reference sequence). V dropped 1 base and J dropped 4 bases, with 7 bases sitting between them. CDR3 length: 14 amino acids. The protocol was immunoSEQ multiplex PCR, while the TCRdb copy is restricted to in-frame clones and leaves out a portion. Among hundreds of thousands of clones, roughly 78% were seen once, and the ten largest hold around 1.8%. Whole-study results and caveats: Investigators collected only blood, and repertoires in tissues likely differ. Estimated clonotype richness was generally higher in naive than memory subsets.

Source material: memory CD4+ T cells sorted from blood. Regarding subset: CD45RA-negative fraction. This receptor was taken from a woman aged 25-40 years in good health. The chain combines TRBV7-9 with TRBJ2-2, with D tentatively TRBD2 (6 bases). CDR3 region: CASSLGEATGELFF. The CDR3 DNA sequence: TGTGCCAGCAGCTTAGGGGAGGCCACCGGGGAGCTGTTTTTT.